The rows below give T cell receptor beta chains drawn from one sample of a study of OX40 agonist ivuxolimab in advanced cancers. Clones were read by immunoSEQ multiplex PCR, and TCRdb kept only the in-frame ones, dropping some. This table has some 100,000 clones, roughly 89% appearing once. The sample was CD4+ or CD8+ T cells sorted from blood, taken in a trial of the OX40 agonist ivuxolimab. The receptors were gathered from an adult with an advanced solid tumor such as melanoma, head and neck, liver or kidney cancer. The CDR3 runs from the conserved cysteine through the conserved F or W. A D gene is named only where the DNA matches it firmly.

V: TRBV19
D: TRBD1
J: TRBJ2-7
DNA: TGTGCCAGTAGTCCCCGACAGGGTAGTTACGAGCAGTACTTC
CDR3: CASSPRQGSYEQYF

V: TRBV27
D: NA
J: TRBJ1-6
DNA: TGTGCCAGCAGTTTTCGAGAGGGGGGTTCACCCCTCCACTTT
CDR3: CASSFREGGSPLHF

V: TRBV6-5
D: NA
J: TRBJ2-6
DNA: TGTGCCAGCAGTTCCGGGACGGCTTCTGGGGCCAACGTCCTGACTTTC
CDR3: CASSSGTASGANVLTF

V: TRBV4-3
D: NA
J: TRBJ2-5
DNA: TGCGCCAGCAGCCCCCAACACCAAGAGACCCAGTACTTC
CDR3: CASSPQHQETQYF

V: TRBV5-8
D: NA
J: TRBJ1-2
DNA: TGTGCCAGCAGCTCATACAAATATGGCTACACCTTC
CDR3: CASSSYKYGYTF

V: TRBV2
D: TRBD2
J: TRBJ2-3
DNA: TGTGCCAGCAACCTAGCGGGGGGCACAGATACGCAGTATTTT
CDR3: CASNLAGGTDTQYF

V: TRBV19
D: TRBD1
J: TRBJ1-1
DNA: TGTGCCCTTGAGGGGGGACAGCTGAACACTGAAGCTTTCTTT
CDR3: CALEGGQLNTEAFF

V: TRBV5-4
D: NA
J: TRBJ2-7
DNA: TGTGCCAGCAGCTTGGACAGGAGATACGAGCAGTACTTC
CDR3: CASSLDRRYEQYF

V: TRBV5-1
D: TRBD1
J: TRBJ2-7
DNA: TGCGCCAGCAGCGGGACGGGACAGGGGCTCGAGCAGTACTTC
CDR3: CASSGTGQGLEQYF

V: TRBV28
D: NA
J: TRBJ2-7
DNA: TGTGCCAGCAGCTTTACAGTTCCCTACGAGCAGTACTTC
CDR3: CASSFTVPYEQYF

V: TRBV6-1
D: NA
J: TRBJ2-7
DNA: TGTGCCAGCAGGGCTACTAGCACTGGGGAGCAGTACTTC
CDR3: CASRATSTGEQYF

V: TRBV30
D: NA
J: TRBJ1-5
DNA: TGTGCCTGGAGTGTCTCCGACGGCAATCAGCCCCAGCATTTT
CDR3: CAWSVSDGNQPQHF

V: TRBV27
D: NA
J: TRBJ1-6
DNA: TGTGCCAGCAGTACATACAGGGAGAATTCACCCCTCCACTTT
CDR3: CASSTYRENSPLHF